A selection of T cell receptor beta chains follows, all from one sample in a study of T cell repertoires in cytomegalovirus infection. Their recognized antigens are unknown. Via MiXCR, TCRdb re-called the reads, giving one row per CDR3 protein. The sample includes 650,000 to 900,000 distinct CDR3 sequences, about 29% of them seen just once. The sequences come from cultured CD8+ T cells from PBMCs, collected from culture after CMV antigen stimulation. These receptors were obtained from a human donor in good health (CMV status not recorded). Some clones in this sample may be carry-over from other donors' samples. CDR3s include the opening cysteine and the closing phenylalanine or tryptophan. Each record gives: J gene, V gene, clone size, D gene, CDR3 protein, CDR3 DNA. The D gene is left open where the match is weak. Only part of the rows carry a size: once, few, many, or a class if the clone is expanded.

>TRBJ1-2|TRBV7-8|.|.
CASSFTRLGQAGFGYTF
TGTGCCAGCAGCTTCACACGGCTAGGACAAGCCGGTTTTGGCTACACCTTC
>TRBJ2-2|TRBV27|.|TRBD2
CASRGRTSGTGELFF
TGTGCCAGCAGGGGGAGGACTAGCGGCACCGGGGAGCTGTTTTTT
>TRBJ2-2|TRBV6-2/TRBV6-3|few|TRBD1
CASSYPMTGKLANTGELFF
TGTGCCAGCAGTTACCCCATGACAGGGAAGTTAGCGAACACCGGGGAGCTGTTTTTT
>TRBJ2-5|TRBV14|.|.
CASSQDVSGVQETQYF
TGTGCCAGCAGCCAAGATGTGTCAGGGGTCCAAGAGACCCAGTACTTC
>TRBJ2-6|TRBV7-7|.|.
CASSLGRSGANVLTF
TGTGCTAGCAGCTTAGGTCGCTCTGGGGCCAACGTCCTGACTTTC
>TRBJ1-2|TRBV19|few|TRBD1
CASSLIRDRETAWDGYTF
TGTGCCAGTAGTTTAATCCGGGACAGGGAGACCGCATGGGATGGCTACACCTTC
>TRBJ2-1|TRBV10-2|few|.
CASRKGEQFF
TGCGCCAGCAGAAAGGGTGAGCAGTTCTTC
>TRBJ1-4|TRBV27|few|TRBD1
CASSLSMGQGKGKLFF
TGTGCCAGCAGTTTATCTATGGGACAGGGGAAGGGAAAACTGTTTTTT
>TRBJ2-5|TRBV7-6|few|TRBD1
CASSWDRGQTQYF
TGTGCCAGCAGCTGGGACAGGGGTCAGACCCAGTACTTC
>TRBJ2-5|TRBV4-3|once|.
CASSQDRAGRLETQYF
TGCGCCAGCAGCCAAGATCGAGCAGGGCGTTTGGAGACCCAGTACTTC
>TRBJ2-4|TRBV2|.|TRBD1
CASFQGVGIQYF
TGTGCCAGTTTCCAGGGGGTTGGCATTCAGTACTTC
>TRBJ2-1|TRBV12-3/TRBV12-4|.|.
CASIPNLRTTFHGYNEQFF
TGTGCCAGCATCCCGAATCTGAGAACTACCTTTCATGGGTACAATGAGCAGTTCTTC
>TRBJ2-1|TRBV12-3/TRBV12-4|few|.
CASSFLFRGATYNEQFF
TGTGCCAGCAGTTTTCTCTTCCGGGGGGCAACCTACAATGAGCAGTTCTTC
>TRBJ2-5|TRBV6-1|.|TRBD1
CASHTGAETQYF
TGTGCCAGCCACACAGGGGCGGAGACCCAGTACTTC
>TRBJ2-3|TRBV7-9|many|TRBD1
CASSPRDRNPRWDTQYF
TGTGCCAGCAGCCCCCGGGACAGAAACCCTCGGTGGGATACGCAGTATTTT
>TRBJ1-5|TRBV9|few|.
CASSSGGQFNQPQHF
TGTGCCAGCTCCTCGGGGGGGCAGTTCAATCAGCCCCAGCATTTT
>TRBJ2-2|TRBV6-5|.|.
CASSYSRGSNTGELFF
TGTGCCAGCAGTTACTCGAGGGGATCGAACACCGGGGAGCTGTTTTTT
>TRBJ1-2|TRBV7-9|few|.
CASSSNIPPAGPPLYGYTF
TGTGCCAGCAGCTCCAATATTCCCCCGGCAGGGCCCCCTCTCTATGGCTACACCTTC
>TRBJ2-7|TRBV2|.|TRBD1
CASSGRGIVYEQYF
TGTGCCAGCAGTGGCAGGGGGATTGTCTACGAGCAGTACTTC
>TRBJ1-1|TRBV12-3/TRBV12-4|.|.
CASSFWTGVVANTEAFF
TGTGCCAGCAGTTTCTGGACGGGAGTCGTTGCGAACACTGAAGCTTTCTTT